This TCR beta chain stems from a study of T cell clonotyping in hematopoietic cell transplantation. Findings and limits, study-wide: CD4 and CD8 repertoire contributions could not be separated without sorting. Few recipient clonotypes overlapped donors; over 95% were de novo at given depth. Higher Inverse Simpson Index values in graft donor and pretransplant recipient predicted broader posttransplant TCR diversity. Recipient TCR diversity dropped after transplant; expanded clonotypes rose from day 30 to 180.

TCRdb's copy holds only in-frame clones and misses some; the assay was immunoSEQ multiplex PCR. This sample has roughly 15,000 clones; more than 70% occur once, and the top ten carry 4% to 5%. To note about this clone: As yet, its antigen is unknown.

V was pared by 4 bases and J by 3 bases, with 12 bases between. The germline V gene encodes CDR1 MRHNA and CDR2 SNTAGT. The CDR3 has 14 amino acids. The sample was PBMCs, taken 100 days after allogeneic stem cell transplant. The source of this sequence is a male patient between 60 and 69 years old who had an allogeneic stem cell transplant from a related donor, so the T cells may come from the graft donor. Some clones in this sample may be carry-over from other donors' samples. The V and J genes are TRBV6-4 and TRBJ1-1; the D is unclear. DNA of the CDR3: TGTGCCAGCAGTGGTCAGGCCGGGGACACTGAAGCTTTCTTT. Its protein is CASSGQAGDTEAFF.